These 20 T cell receptor beta chains were sequenced from one sample in a study of radiotherapy plus CTLA-4 blockade in lung cancer. Clones were sequenced by immunoSEQ multiplex PCR, and TCRdb holds only the in-frame ones, with some missing. Here the sample spans roughly 120,000 clones, roughly 80% being singletons. The sample consisted of peripheral blood, taken from a patient treated with radiotherapy plus ipilimumab. The source is a human donor with non-small cell lung cancer that progressed on radiotherapy plus ipilimumab. Some clones in this sample may be carry-over from other donors' samples.

This clone was detected a few times. This rearrangement joins TRBV7-9 to TRBJ2-5, with 7 bases lining up with TRBD1. Germline CDR1 and CDR2: SEHNR and FQNEAQ (reference sequence). J gave up 0 bases and V 6 bases, and 16 bases lay outside the gene matches. The CDR3 runs 18 residues. CDR3 DNA: TGTGCCAGCAGTCAAAGGGGGTGGGACAGCATGAACCAAGAGACCCAGTACTTC. It translates to CASSQRGWDSMNQETQYF.

This clone was detected a few times. The chain uses TRBV7-2 and TRBJ1-1; D ambiguous. Trimming removed 5 bases from V and 5 bases from J, with 18 bases in between. This CDR3 has 15 amino acids. Germline V gene lookup returns CDR1 SGHTA and CDR2 FQGNSA. CDR3 sequence: CASSPYEVVVTEAFF. In DNA form, the CDR3 reads TGTGCCAGCAGCCCATACGAGGTAGTTGTGACTGAAGCTTTCTTT.

CDR3 in amino acids: CSVEDPRGYGYGYTF. The CDR3, as DNA: TGCAGCGTTGAAGATCCCCGAGGGTACGGCTATGGCTACACCTTC. The V call is TRBV29-1, the J call TRBJ1-2; D remains ambiguous. Germline V gene lookup returns CDR1 SQVTM and CDR2 ANQGSEA. CDR3 length equals 15 residues. Trimming cost V 0 bases and J 4 bases, with 15 bases left between them.

The chain uses TRBV5-1 and TRBJ1-1; possible D gene TRBD1, 5 bases. Germline lookup yields CDR1 SGHRS and CDR2 YFSETQ. This CDR3 is built from 15 residues. The germline V and J ends were trimmed by 2 bases and 0 bases, with 11 bases remaining between them. The CDR3 DNA reads TGCGCCAGCAGCTTAGAGACAGCATTGAACACTGAAGCTTTCTTT. It yields the protein CASSLETALNTEAFF.

The chain couples TRBV7-2 to TRBJ1-2; perhaps TRBD1 as D (6 bases). Trimming cost V 5 bases and J 7 bases, with 17 bases left between them. Germline V gene sequence: CDR1 SGHTA, CDR2 FQGNSA. The CDR3 totals 14 residues. CDR3 in DNA: TGTGCCAGCAGCGGAAGACAGGCGTTGGGTGGCTACACCTTC. This gives the protein CASSGRQALGGYTF.

The V gene is TRBV30, the J gene TRBJ1-1; D ambiguous. The length of the CDR3 is 12 residues. Trimming removed 2 bases from V and 0 bases from J, with 4 bases in between. Germline-derived CDR1 and CDR2 are GTSNPN and SVGIG (reference sequence). The CDR3 loop reads CAWSWMNTEAFF. DNA for the CDR3: TGTGCCTGGAGTTGGATGAACACTGAAGCTTTCTTT.

The chain is built from TRBV7-3 and TRBJ2-3; D perhaps matches TRBD1 (6 bases). The germline gives CDR1 SGHTA, CDR2 FQGTGA. The CDR3 runs 13 residues. V lost 1 base and J 6 bases, leaving 8 bases between the germline ends. The chain's CDR3 is CASSLNRDDTQYF. The CDR3 bases are TGTGCCAGCAGCTTAAACAGGGATGATACGCAGTATTTT. Combining the CDR3 with reference TRBV7-3 and TRBJ2-3 gives the whole variable domain GAGVSQTPSNKVTEKGKYVELRCDPISGHTALYWYRQSLGQGPEFLIYFQGTGAADDSGLPNDRFFAVRPEGSVSTLKIQRTERGDSAVYLCASSLNRDDTQYFGPGTRLTVL.

Only a few counts were recorded for this clone. The chain carries TRBV18 and TRBJ2-7; a weak D match, TRBD2 (5 bases). V shed 3 bases and J shed 2 bases, with 5 bases lying between them. Per the germline V gene, CDR1 is KGHSH and CDR2 is LQKENI. The CDR3 extends over 12 amino acids. The CDR3, as DNA: TGTGCCAGCTCACCCGGGGCCTACGAGCAGTACTTC. This sequence encodes CASSPGAYEQYF.

The J gene is TRBJ1-1, the V gene TRBV6-5; D might be TRBD1 (5 bases). Germline-derived CDR1 and CDR2 are MNHEY and SVGAGI. V lost 3 bases to trimming and J lost 6 bases, with 14 bases between them. The CDR3 contains 14 residues. DNA of the CDR3: TGTGCCAGCAGTTATGGGGGGGACCGAGCTGAAGCTTTCTTT. The encoded protein is CASSYGGDRAEAFF.

The chain combines TRBV30 with TRBJ1-5; D is unclear. CDR1 and CDR2 from the germline V gene are GTSNPN and SVGIG (reference sequence). The CDR3 consists of 12 residues. Trimming cost V 0 bases and J 3 bases, with 3 bases left between them. The CDR3 region has the DNA TGTGCCTGGAGTGTACCCAATCAGCCCCAGCATTTT. Translated: CAWSVPNQPQHF.

The rearrangement links TRBV4-2 to TRBJ1-5; D unresolved. CDR1 is LGHNA and CDR2 is YNFKEQ in the germline V gene. The CDR3 has 15 residues. V was trimmed by 0 bases and J by 0 bases, leaving 6 bases between them. DNA for the CDR3: TGTGCCAGCAGCCAAGACCCGAATAGCAATCAGCCCCAGCATTTT. Translated, it gives CASSQDPNSNQPQHF.

The V call is TRBV4-2, the J call TRBJ2-1, with a tentative D call TRBD2 (7 bases). Germline values: CDR1 LGHNA, CDR2 YNFKEQ. This CDR3 is 16 amino acids long. Trimming pared 4 bases from V and 6 bases from J, leaving 19 bases between. CDR3 bases: TGTGCCAGCAGCCTAGAGGGGGGCGGGGGCCTCAATGAGCAGTTCTTC. It codes for CASSLEGGGGLNEQFF.

This clone is a singleton in its sample. The rearrangement joins TRBV7-6 to TRBJ1-1; a weak D match, TRBD1 (6 bases). V shed 1 base and J shed 4 bases, with 22 bases lying between them. Germline CDR1 and CDR2: SGHVS and FNYEAQ. The CDR3 runs to 18 residues. In DNA, the CDR3 is TGTGCCAGCAGCTTAGTAAGGGGTAGGACAGCTTGGTCCACTGAAGCTTTCTTT. Translated, it gives CASSLVRGRTAWSTEAFF.

This clone appeared a few times. The chain joins TRBV19 to TRBJ1-1; 8 bases line up with TRBD1. Looked up from germline, CDR1 is LNHDA and CDR2 is SQIVND (reference sequence). V shed 5 bases and J 4 bases; nucleotides not matched to a gene: 9. CDR3 length: 15 residues. CDR3 sequence: CASSFPGQGTTEAFF. The DNA of the CDR3 is TGTGCCAGTAGTTTTCCAGGACAGGGCACCACTGAAGCTTTCTTT.

This chain links TRBV7-8 with TRBJ1-2; D is possibly TRBD1 (5 bases). Between the trimmed V and J ends, which lost 5 bases and 7 bases, there was a span of 14 bases. CDR1 SGHVS and CDR2 FQNEAQ come from the germline V gene. This CDR3 contains 13 residues. The CDR3 DNA is TGTGCCAGCAGCAAAGGACAAGTGCTTGGCTACACCTTC. It codes for CASSKGQVLGYTF.

The rearrangement links TRBV18 to TRBJ2-7; no definite D call. With the DNA end fitting TRBJ2-5 better, the J assignment may be wrong. CDR1 is KGHSH and CDR2 is LQKENI in the germline V gene. The CDR3 consists of 14 residues. The DNA for the CDR3 is TGTGCCAGCTCACCGTCAATGTGGGGAGAGACCCAGTACTTC. It translates to CASSPSMWGETQYF.

The chain is built from TRBV27 and TRBJ2-5; tentatively, D is TRBD1 (6 bases). Germline V gene data show CDR1 as MNHEY and CDR2 as SMNVEV (reference sequence). Trimming pared 5 bases from V and 8 bases from J, leaving 15 bases between. The CDR3 runs 13 residues. The CDR3 loop reads CASSHADSFTQYF. CDR3 in DNA: TGTGCCAGCAGTCACGCGGACAGTTTTACCCAGTACTTC.

The chain uses TRBV28 and TRBJ2-7; D unresolved. From germline, CDR1 is MDHEN and CDR2 SYDVKM. Trimming left V 4 bases short and J 3 bases short, with 22 bases between. The CDR3 contains 17 residues. The CDR3: CASSSFYLLEDHYEQYF. For the CDR3, the DNA is TGTGCCAGCAGTTCATTCTACCTTCTAGAGGACCACTACGAGCAGTACTTC.

The sample holds a few counts of this clone. The chain joins TRBV7-8 to TRBJ2-7; D might be TRBD2 (6 bases). Germline-derived CDR1 and CDR2 are SGHVS and FQNEAQ. The V gene lost 5 bases and the J gene lost 2 bases, with 19 bases spanning the gap. CDR3 size: 16 residues. The CDR3 sequence is CASSQARDSGAYEQYF. The CDR3 nucleotides read TGTGCCAGCAGCCAAGCTCGGGACTCAGGCGCCTACGAGCAGTACTTC.

V usage is TRBV2 and J usage is TRBJ1-5; a possible D gene is TRBD1 (5 bases). The germline gives CDR1 SNHLY, CDR2 FYNNEI. V was shortened by 3 bases and J by 3 bases, with 12 bases between the two germline ends. The CDR3 extends over 15 amino acids. The CDR3 loop is CASSERTTFNQPQHF. The CDR3 DNA reads TGTGCCAGCAGTGAGAGGACAACGTTCAATCAGCCCCAGCATTTT.